This T cell receptor (beta chain) was documented in a study of shared T cell receptors in the human thymus. The assay was immunoSEQ multiplex PCR, and TCRdb's table has in-frame clones only and misses some. Counted here are hundreds of thousands of clones, around 87% occurring once; the ten biggest clones make up roughly 0.0086%. Per the germline V gene, CDR1 is LNHNV and CDR2 is YYDKDF (reference sequence). V lost 4 bases and J 0 bases, leaving 18 bases between the germline ends. The CDR3 covers 17 residues. In addition, the sample was reused for a study of human thymus T cells. Per that study: In unrelated individuals, thymic repertoires overlapped highly, according to related research.

The source of this sequence is a boy in the first two years of life with a congenital heart defect. The V and J genes are TRBV15 and TRBJ1-2, with a weak D call TRBD1 (6 bases). Source material: thymocytes. The CDR3 is CATSTPSDRTPNYGYTF. CDR3 in DNA: TGTGCCACCAGCACCCCCTCCGACAGGACCCCTAACTATGGCTACACCTTC.